This is a list of T cell receptor beta chains from one sample in a study of cytomegalovirus exposure and HLA in healthy donors. Sequencing was performed with immunoSEQ multiplex PCR; in TCRdb, only in-frame clones are kept and a portion is missing. Of around 130,000 clones in the sample, less than 85% were seen once. Source material: PBMCs. The receptors shown here come from a woman aged 40-49 years in good health and CMV-seropositive. Each CDR3 is given with its conserved first and last residue. A D gene is named only where the DNA matches it firmly. Clone size, where shown, is once, few, many, or a class for clones that have expanded.

j_call: TRBJ1-2; v_call: TRBV2; clone_size: -; d_call: -; cdr3_aa: CARGGSDRTDFYGYTF; cdr3_nt: TGTGCCAGGGGGGGGTCAGACAGGACAGATTTCTATGGCTACACCTTC
j_call: TRBJ1-2; v_call: TRBV28; clone_size: -; d_call: -; cdr3_aa: CASSVRANYGYTF; cdr3_nt: TGTGCCAGCAGTGTCCGAGCTAACTATGGCTACACCTTC
j_call: TRBJ2-2; v_call: TRBV4-1; clone_size: -; d_call: -; cdr3_aa: CASSQPYTGELFF; cdr3_nt: TGCGCCAGCAGCCAACCTTACACCGGGGAGCTGTTTTTT
j_call: TRBJ2-3; v_call: TRBV7-2; clone_size: -; d_call: -; cdr3_aa: CASSWGVGANTDTQYF; cdr3_nt: TGTGCCAGCAGCTGGGGGGTCGGGGCTAACACAGATACGCAGTATTTT
j_call: TRBJ2-7; v_call: TRBV18; clone_size: few; d_call: TRBD1; cdr3_aa: CASSPPIGQGAREQYF; cdr3_nt: TGTGCCAGCTCACCACCGATTGGGCAGGGGGCGCGGGAGCAGTACTTC
j_call: TRBJ1-1; v_call: TRBV27; clone_size: -; d_call: -; cdr3_aa: CASSLGGGTEAFF; cdr3_nt: TGTGCCAGCAGTTTAGGCGGGGGCACTGAAGCTTTCTTT
j_call: TRBJ1-5; v_call: TRBV7-8; clone_size: -; d_call: TRBD1; cdr3_aa: CASSSGTGAQPQHF; cdr3_nt: TGTGCCAGCAGCTCCGGGACAGGGGCTCAGCCCCAGCATTTT
j_call: TRBJ2-3; v_call: TRBV11-3; clone_size: -; d_call: TRBD2; cdr3_aa: CASSLGLAVRDTQYF; cdr3_nt: TGTGCCAGCAGCTTGGGACTAGCGGTGAGGGATACGCAGTATTTT
j_call: TRBJ2-5; v_call: TRBV5-1; clone_size: -; d_call: TRBD2; cdr3_aa: CASSYGLAAQETQYF; cdr3_nt: TGCGCCAGCAGCTACGGACTAGCGGCCCAAGAGACCCAGTACTTC
j_call: TRBJ2-3; v_call: TRBV5-1; clone_size: -; d_call: TRBD2; cdr3_aa: CASSLTGTSLTDTQYF; cdr3_nt: TGCGCCAGCAGCTTGACAGGGACTAGCCTCACCGATACGCAGTATTTT
j_call: TRBJ2-5; v_call: TRBV14; clone_size: -; d_call: TRBD2; cdr3_aa: CASSQDTGGRTQYF; cdr3_nt: TGTGCCAGCAGCCAAGATACGGGGGGACGGACCCAGTACTTC
j_call: TRBJ1-5; v_call: TRBV6-6; clone_size: few; d_call: TRBD1; cdr3_aa: CASRTTGRNQPQHF; cdr3_nt: TGTGCCAGCAGAACGACAGGGCGCAATCAGCCCCAGCATTTT
j_call: TRBJ2-3; v_call: TRBV5-1; clone_size: once; d_call: -; cdr3_aa: CASGLLESDTQYF; cdr3_nt: TGCGCCAGCGGATTATTGGAGTCAGATACGCAGTATTTT
j_call: TRBJ2-7; v_call: TRBV18; clone_size: -; d_call: -; cdr3_aa: CASSLNGGREQYF; cdr3_nt: TGTGCCAGCTCACTGAACGGGGGACGCGAGCAGTACTTC
j_call: TRBJ2-7; v_call: TRBV19; clone_size: -; d_call: TRBD1; cdr3_aa: CASKLQGANSYEQYF; cdr3_nt: TGTGCCAGCAAACTACAGGGGGCGAATTCCTACGAGCAGTACTTC
j_call: TRBJ2-7; v_call: TRBV21-1; clone_size: once; d_call: -; cdr3_aa: CASSKKVGGGVYEQYF; cdr3_nt: TGTGCCAGCAGCAAAAAGGTGGGAGGGGGGGTTTACGAGCAGTACTTC
j_call: TRBJ2-6; v_call: TRBV28; clone_size: once; d_call: TRBD2; cdr3_aa: CASSLSSLAGYSGANVLTF; cdr3_nt: TGTGCCAGCAGTTTATCCTCTCTAGCGGGGTACTCTGGGGCCAACGTCCTGACTTTC
j_call: TRBJ1-2; v_call: TRBV6-5; clone_size: once; d_call: TRBD1; cdr3_aa: CASSRQGAYGYTF; cdr3_nt: TGTGCCAGCAGCCGACAGGGGGCCTATGGCTACACCTTC
j_call: TRBJ1-3; v_call: TRBV4-3; clone_size: -; d_call: -; cdr3_aa: CASSQGQNSGNTIYF; cdr3_nt: TGCGCCAGCAGCCAAGGACAAAACTCTGGAAACACCATATATTTT
j_call: TRBJ1-1; v_call: TRBV9; clone_size: few; d_call: -; cdr3_aa: CASSVTGGMVEAFF; cdr3_nt: TGTGCCAGCAGCGTAACGGGGGGGATGGTTGAAGCTTTCTTT
j_call: TRBJ1-1; v_call: TRBV6-1; clone_size: few; d_call: -; cdr3_aa: CASSLFALNTEAFF; cdr3_nt: TGTGCCAGCAGCCTTTTTGCGCTGAACACTGAAGCTTTCTTT
j_call: TRBJ2-1; v_call: TRBV5-1; clone_size: -; d_call: -; cdr3_aa: CASSLDGEYNEQFF; cdr3_nt: TGCGCCAGCAGCTTGGATGGAGAATACAATGAGCAGTTCTTC
j_call: TRBJ2-1; v_call: TRBV7-3; clone_size: -; d_call: -; cdr3_aa: CASSLTLANEQFF; cdr3_nt: TGTGCCAGCAGCTTAACGCTAGCGAATGAGCAGTTCTTC
j_call: TRBJ2-5; v_call: TRBV7-9; clone_size: -; d_call: TRBD2; cdr3_aa: CASSTGLAGGETQYF; cdr3_nt: TGTGCCAGCAGCACGGGACTAGCGGGAGGAGAGACCCAGTACTTC
j_call: TRBJ2-1; v_call: TRBV12-5; clone_size: -; d_call: -; cdr3_aa: CASGMGLEGNEQFF; cdr3_nt: TGTGCTAGTGGGATGGGACTCGAGGGCAATGAGCAGTTCTTC
j_call: TRBJ2-7; v_call: TRBV19; clone_size: few; d_call: TRBD1; cdr3_aa: CASSPAGRGQGLYEQYF; cdr3_nt: TGTGCCAGTAGTCCAGCCGGCAGGGGACAGGGGCTCTACGAGCAGTACTTC
j_call: TRBJ2-3; v_call: TRBV5-1; clone_size: -; d_call: TRBD1; cdr3_aa: CASSGQGVHSDTQYF; cdr3_nt: TGCGCCAGCAGCGGACAGGGGGTACATTCGGATACGCAGTATTTT
j_call: TRBJ2-1; v_call: TRBV11-2; clone_size: -; d_call: TRBD2; cdr3_aa: CASSVLSGSANNEQFF; cdr3_nt: TGTGCCAGCAGCGTACTAAGCGGGAGTGCCAATAATGAGCAGTTCTTC
j_call: TRBJ2-3; v_call: TRBV28; clone_size: -; d_call: TRBD1; cdr3_aa: CASSLGGGQGLFDTQYF; cdr3_nt: TGTGCCAGCAGTTTAGGAGGGGGACAGGGCCTTTTCGATACGCAGTATTTT
j_call: TRBJ2-1; v_call: TRBV2; clone_size: -; d_call: TRBD1; cdr3_aa: CASSAQGLLGGEQFF; cdr3_nt: TGTGCCAGCAGCGCACAGGGGCTTCTTGGCGGTGAGCAGTTCTTC
j_call: TRBJ1-5; v_call: TRBV28; clone_size: -; d_call: -; cdr3_aa: CASTKGGSNQPQHF; cdr3_nt: TGTGCCAGCACCAAGGGAGGTAGCAATCAGCCCCAGCATTTT
j_call: TRBJ1-2; v_call: TRBV19; clone_size: -; d_call: -; cdr3_aa: CASSIQGNYGYTF; cdr3_nt: TGTGCCAGTAGTATACAGGGGAACTATGGCTACACCTTC
j_call: TRBJ2-7; v_call: TRBV19; clone_size: -; d_call: TRBD2; cdr3_aa: CASSPRSAGGPYEQYF; cdr3_nt: TGTGCCAGTAGTCCCCGCTCTGCGGGGGGGCCCTACGAGCAGTACTTC
j_call: TRBJ1-2; v_call: TRBV29-1; clone_size: -; d_call: TRBD1; cdr3_aa: CSVEDRDPGGYGYTF; cdr3_nt: TGCAGCGTTGAAGATCGTGACCCAGGGGGTTATGGCTACACCTTC
j_call: TRBJ2-1; v_call: TRBV2; clone_size: -; d_call: TRBD2; cdr3_aa: CASREREVSNEQFF; cdr3_nt: TGTGCCAGCAGGGAGCGGGAGGTGTCCAATGAGCAGTTCTTC
j_call: TRBJ1-2; v_call: TRBV7-8; clone_size: -; d_call: -; cdr3_aa: CASSLSSGGLGYGYTF; cdr3_nt: TGTGCCAGCAGCTTAAGTTCGGGGGGCCTCGGGTATGGCTACACCTTC
j_call: TRBJ1-6; v_call: TRBV7-8; clone_size: -; d_call: -; cdr3_aa: CASSPAGNYNSPLHF; cdr3_nt: TGTGCCAGCAGCCCAGCGGGGAACTATAATTCACCCCTCCACTTT
j_call: TRBJ2-1; v_call: TRBV4-3; clone_size: -; d_call: -; cdr3_aa: CASSQEWEGGNEQFF; cdr3_nt: TGCGCCAGCAGCCAAGAGTGGGAGGGGGGCAATGAGCAGTTCTTC
j_call: TRBJ2-1; v_call: TRBV19; clone_size: -; d_call: TRBD2; cdr3_aa: CASSPSGKGGEQFF; cdr3_nt: TGTGCCAGTAGTCCTAGCGGGAAGGGGGGTGAGCAGTTCTTC
j_call: TRBJ1-1; v_call: TRBV7-9; clone_size: -; d_call: TRBD1; cdr3_aa: CASSPQGGGTEAFF; cdr3_nt: TGTGCCAGCAGCCCACAGGGGGGTGGCACTGAAGCTTTCTTT
j_call: TRBJ1-2; v_call: TRBV6-5; clone_size: -; d_call: TRBD1; cdr3_aa: CASSYAGTGGYGYTF; cdr3_nt: TGTGCCAGCAGTTACGCCGGGACAGGGGGCTATGGCTACACCTTC